The 24 T cell receptor beta chains given below trace back to one sample, sequenced in a study of OX40 agonist ivuxolimab in advanced cancers. Sequencing used immunoSEQ multiplex PCR; TCRdb keeps in-frame clones, though not all of them. The table includes 70,000 to 80,000 clones, about 81% detected once. The sequencing here drew on CD4+ or CD8+ T cells sorted from blood, taken in a trial of the OX40 agonist ivuxolimab. Receptors originate from an adult with an advanced solid tumor such as melanoma, head and neck, liver or kidney cancer.

V gene TRBV4-3 combines with J gene TRBJ2-1; TRBD2 matches 9 bases. CDR1 and CDR2 from the germline V gene are LGHNA and YSLEER. Trimming cost V 1 base and J 10 bases; bases outside gene matches: 8. The CDR3 length is 15 residues. In nucleotides, the CDR3 is TGCGCCAGCAGCCAAGCGGTGCTAGCGGGACCCGAGCAGTTCTTC. Translated: CASSQAVLAGPEQFF.

The chain employs TRBV30 and TRBJ2-3; D possibly corresponds to TRBD2 (6 bases). The CDR3 length is 13 residues. V was pared by 0 bases and J by 9 bases, with 13 bases between. Germline V gene data show CDR1 as GTSNPN and CDR2 as SVGIG (reference sequence). The CDR3 is CAWSVASVGTQYF. The CDR3 bases are TGTGCCTGGAGTGTCGCTAGCGTGGGGACGCAGTATTTT. The whole variable domain, filled in from reference TRBV30 and TRBJ2-3, reads SQTIHQWPATLVQPVGSPLSLECTVEGTSNPNLYWYRQAAGRGLQLLFYSVGIGQISSEVPQNLSASRPQDRQFILSSKKLLLSDSGFYLCAWSVASVGTQYFGPGTRLTVL.

V and J are TRBV10-3 and TRBJ2-3; no clear D. The germline CDR1 and CDR2 sequences are ENHRY and SYGVKD. V was clipped by 6 bases and J by 0 bases, with 7 bases between them. The CDR3 is 13 residues long. CDR3 protein: CAIRTASTDTQYF. The CDR3 region has the DNA TGTGCCATCAGAACAGCTAGCACAGATACGCAGTATTTT.

This chain connects TRBV5-1 to TRBJ1-1, with D maybe TRBD1 (6 bases). The CDR3 contains 16 residues. The germline V gene encodes CDR1 SGHRS and CDR2 YFSETQ. V lost 3 bases to trimming and J lost 6 bases, with 21 bases between them. CDR3 in DNA: TGCGCCAGCAGCTCGTTGGGGGCAGGAAGTGGAGCTGAAGCTTTCTTT. Translation gives CASSSLGAGSGAEAFF.

The chain is built from TRBV7-9 and TRBJ2-5, with D unresolved. Germline CDR1 reads SEHNR; CDR2 reads FQNEAQ (reference sequence). Trimming shortened V by 7 bases and J by 1 base, and 10 bases separated the two germline ends. The CDR3 has 13 residues. The CDR3 DNA reads TGTGCCAGCACCGCGAGTTCCCAAGAGACCCAGTACTTC. This gives the protein CASTASSQETQYF.

The gene calls are TRBV19 and TRBJ2-1; 8 nucleotides line up with TRBD2. After removal of 4 bases from V and 0 bases from J, the junction contained 14 bases not matched to a gene. CDR1 is LNHDA, CDR2 SQIVND, per germline (reference sequence). CDR3 size: 19 residues. The CDR3 here is CASSKGGLAGSSSYNEQFF. CDR3 DNA: TGTGCCAGTAGTAAGGGGGGATTAGCGGGATCCAGCTCCTACAATGAGCAGTTCTTC.

The gene calls are TRBV18 and TRBJ2-7; TRBD1 or TRBD2 may be the D gene (6 bases each). The CDR3 totals 16 residues. Germline V lookup: CDR1 KGHSH, CDR2 LQKENI. The V end lost 3 bases, the J end lost 2 bases, and 17 bases lay between the germline ends. For the CDR3, the DNA is TGTGCCAGCTCACCCCCGGGGGTGCAGGGGACCTACGAGCAGTACTTC. Its translation: CASSPPGVQGTYEQYF.

The chain carries TRBV10-3 and TRBJ1-1; possibly TRBD1 for D (6 bases). The CDR3 runs to 15 residues. The germline CDR1 and CDR2 sequences are ENHRY and SYGVKD. Trimming pared 4 bases from V and 7 bases from J, leaving 19 bases between. The CDR3 spells CAISGAGTRGIEAFF. The CDR3 DNA reads TGTGCCATCAGTGGAGCCGGGACAAGGGGGATTGAAGCTTTCTTT.

The V gene is TRBV6-5, the J gene TRBJ1-2; TRBD1 agrees at 12 bases. This CDR3 region has 16 residues. The V gene's germline CDR1 is MNHEY and CDR2 SVGAGI. V was pared by 0 bases and J by 6 bases, with 5 bases of the junction left unmatched. CDR3 in amino acids: CASSYSSGTGGNGYTF. CDR3 coding DNA: TGTGCCAGCAGTTACTCTTCCGGGACAGGGGGCAATGGCTACACCTTC.

The chain uses TRBV18 and TRBJ1-1, with 7 bases matching TRBD1. Germline-derived CDR1 and CDR2 are KGHSH and LQKENI. The CDR3 has 12 amino acids. Losses at the gene ends were 5 bases for V and 11 bases for J; bases not matched to a gene: 8. In nucleotides, the CDR3 is TGTGCCAGCTCATCCGACAGGGCAAGGGCTTTCTTT. Protein sequence: CASSSDRARAFF.

This rearrangement joins TRBV7-2 to TRBJ2-7; 8 bases are shared with TRBD1. The CDR3 has 14 residues. The germline gives CDR1 SGHTA, CDR2 FQGNSA. V lost 5 bases and J lost 5; bases outside the gene matches: 8. The CDR3 DNA reads as TGTGCCAGCAGCCCCGGGACAGGATTCCACGAGCAGTACTTC. Its translation: CASSPGTGFHEQYF.

This sequence joins TRBV7-2 and TRBJ2-1; the match to TRBD2 covers 8 bases. Germline CDR1 reads SGHTA; CDR2 reads FQGNSA. The CDR3 extends over 15 amino acids. Unmatched junction bases numbered 4, after V lost 1 base and J lost 5 bases. Here the CDR3 DNA reads TGTGCCAGCAGCTTAGTTGCGGGAGGTGACAATGAGCAGTTCTTC. Translated: CASSLVAGGDNEQFF.

The V and J genes are TRBV30 and TRBJ2-7; D is unresolved. CDR1 and CDR2 from the germline V gene are GTSNPN and SVGIG (reference sequence). The CDR3 has 15 residues. Between the trimmed V and J ends, which lost 2 bases and 0 bases, there was a span of 14 bases. Here the CDR3 reads CAWSRTGPSSYEQYF. The DNA for the CDR3 is TGTGCCTGGAGTAGGACGGGTCCTTCCTCCTACGAGCAGTACTTC.

The V call is TRBV5-4, the J call TRBJ2-7; D gene ambiguous. V was trimmed by 0 bases and J by 3 bases, leaving 7 bases between them. This CDR3 has 13 residues. Germline CDR1 is SGHNT and CDR2 is YYREEE (reference sequence). The CDR3 DNA reads as TGTGCCAGCAGCTTGGCAGTGGACTACGAGCAGTACTTC. It is translated as CASSLAVDYEQYF.

This chain joins TRBV11-2 and TRBJ2-3, with a possible D match to TRBD2 (6 bases). This CDR3 region has 15 residues. Trimming shortened V by 1 base and J by 7 bases, and 15 bases separated the two germline ends. CDR1 SGHAT and CDR2 FQNNGV come from the germline V gene. CDR3 amino acids: CASSLGGLHTNTQYF. The CDR3 DNA sequence: TGTGCCAGCAGCTTAGGCGGACTACACACGAATACGCAGTATTTT.

This clone has only a few counts. This chain uses TRBV29-1 with TRBJ2-7, with D possibly TRBD1 on 6 matching bases. Trimming removed 5 bases from V and 4 bases from J, with 15 bases in between. Germline V gene sequence: CDR1 SQVTM, CDR2 ANQGSEA. This CDR3 is built from 13 residues. The CDR3 sequence: CSVSTGQGYEQYF. CDR3 nucleotides: TGCAGCGTTTCCACGGGGCAGGGGTACGAGCAGTACTTC.

The chain employs TRBV9 and TRBJ1-1; tentatively, D is TRBD1 (6 bases). CDR3 length equals 15 residues. The germline gives CDR1 SGDLS, CDR2 YYNGEE. V dropped 2 bases and J dropped 4 bases, with 15 bases sitting between them. In nucleotides, the CDR3 is TGTGCCAGCAGCGTCGACCCCCTAGGGGGCACTGAAGCTTTCTTT. Its translation: CASSVDPLGGTEAFF.

The sample holds a few counts of this clone. V is TRBV5-8 and J is TRBJ2-7; no firm D call. CDR3 length: 9 amino acids. Trimming removed 3 bases at V and 5 bases at J, with 0 bases between. Germline V CDR1 and CDR2: SGHTS, YDEGEE. This chain's CDR3 is CASSYEQYF. CDR3 bases: TGTGCCAGCAGCTACGAGCAGTACTTC.

This clone has only one observation. The chain links TRBV2 to TRBJ2-3, with TRBD2 as a possible D gene (6 bases). In germline, CDR1 is SNHLY, CDR2 FYNNEI. The CDR3 contains 13 residues. V was pared by 6 bases and J by 5 bases, with 12 bases between. CDR3 residues: CASRGDLGDTQYF. In DNA form, the CDR3 reads TGTGCCAGCAGGGGGGACTTGGGAGATACGCAGTATTTT. Full variable domain (remainder filled in from reference TRBV2 and TRBJ2-3): EPEVTQTPSHQVTQMGQEVILRCVPISNHLYFYWYRQILGQKVEFLVSFYNNEISEKSEIFDDQFSVERPDGSNFTLKIRSTKLEDSAMYFCASRGDLGDTQYFGPGTRLTVL.

V usage is TRBV5-1 and J usage is TRBJ2-7; TRBD1 matches 9 bases. Germline values: CDR1 SGHRS, CDR2 YFSETQ. V dropped 2 bases and J dropped 3; count of bases not matched to a gene: 6. The CDR3 runs 15 residues. The CDR3 is CASSLLRDRVYEQYF. The CDR3 region has the DNA TGCGCCAGCAGCTTACTCCGGGACAGGGTCTACGAGCAGTACTTC.

This chain uses TRBV7-2 with TRBJ2-2; no firm D call. This CDR3 has 14 residues. With 5 bases removed from V and 10 bases from J, the gap between germline ends came to 17 bases. Germline-derived CDR1 and CDR2 are SGHTA and FQGNSA. CDR3 residues: CASSPETGRQELFF. In nucleotides, the CDR3 is TGTGCCAGCAGCCCCGAGACGGGCAGACAGGAGCTGTTTTTT.

This chain joins TRBV29-1 and TRBJ2-1, with 13 bases identical to TRBD2. Germline CDR1 reads SQVTM; CDR2 reads ANQGSEA. The CDR3 consists of 19 residues. With V trimmed by 6 bases and J by 0 bases, 14 bases remained unmatched. CDR3 in amino acids: CSVAGGLAGEWDSYNEQFF. The DNA for the CDR3 is TGCAGCGTGGCCGGAGGACTAGCGGGAGAGTGGGACTCCTACAATGAGCAGTTCTTC.

This clone was recorded once. The chain uses TRBV7-2 and TRBJ1-2; no firm D call. The CDR3 has 19 amino acids. Germline CDR1 is SGHTA and CDR2 is FQGNSA. Between the trimmed V and J ends, which lost 1 base and 3 bases, there was a span of 24 bases. CDR3 sequence (DNA): TGTGCCAGCAGCTTAGTTAGCACGAGCGGGTGGGCGGTTTACTATGGCTACACCTTC. Protein: CASSLVSTSGWAVYYGYTF.

This clone showed up just once. The genes are TRBV18 and TRBJ2-1, with 11 positions matching TRBD2. V shed 3 bases, J shed 9 bases, and the junction held 7 bases outside the gene matches. This CDR3 region has 15 residues. CDR1 KGHSH and CDR2 LQKENI come from the germline V gene. The CDR3 reads CASSPSGRDGGEQFF. As DNA, the CDR3 is TGTGCCAGCTCACCTAGCGGGAGGGACGGCGGTGAGCAGTTCTTC. Full variable domain (outside the CDR3, taken from reference TRBV18 and TRBJ2-1): NAGVMQNPRHLVRRRGQEARLRCSPMKGHSHVYWYRQLPEEGLKFMVYLQKENIIDESGMPKERFSAEFPKEGPSILRIQQVVRGDSAAYFCASSPSGRDGGEQFFGPGTRLTVL.